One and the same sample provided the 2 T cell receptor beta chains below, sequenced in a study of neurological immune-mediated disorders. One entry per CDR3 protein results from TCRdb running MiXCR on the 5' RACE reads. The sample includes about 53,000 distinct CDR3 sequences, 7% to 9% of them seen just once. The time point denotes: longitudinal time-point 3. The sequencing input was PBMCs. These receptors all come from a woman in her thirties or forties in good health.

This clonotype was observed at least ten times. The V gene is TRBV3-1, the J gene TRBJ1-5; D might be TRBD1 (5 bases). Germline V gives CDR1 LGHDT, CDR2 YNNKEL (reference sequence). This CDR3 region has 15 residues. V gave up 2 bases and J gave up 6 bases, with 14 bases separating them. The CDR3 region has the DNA TGTGCCAGCAGCCAAAACAGACAGACGAGTCAGCCCCAGCATTTT. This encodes CASSQNRQTSQPQHF.

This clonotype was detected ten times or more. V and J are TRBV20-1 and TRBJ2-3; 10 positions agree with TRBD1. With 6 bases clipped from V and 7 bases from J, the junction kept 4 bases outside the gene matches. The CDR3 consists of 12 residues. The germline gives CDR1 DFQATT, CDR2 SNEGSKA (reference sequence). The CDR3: CSAGQGPYTQYF. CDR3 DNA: TGCAGTGCGGGACAGGGGCCGTATACGCAGTATTTT.